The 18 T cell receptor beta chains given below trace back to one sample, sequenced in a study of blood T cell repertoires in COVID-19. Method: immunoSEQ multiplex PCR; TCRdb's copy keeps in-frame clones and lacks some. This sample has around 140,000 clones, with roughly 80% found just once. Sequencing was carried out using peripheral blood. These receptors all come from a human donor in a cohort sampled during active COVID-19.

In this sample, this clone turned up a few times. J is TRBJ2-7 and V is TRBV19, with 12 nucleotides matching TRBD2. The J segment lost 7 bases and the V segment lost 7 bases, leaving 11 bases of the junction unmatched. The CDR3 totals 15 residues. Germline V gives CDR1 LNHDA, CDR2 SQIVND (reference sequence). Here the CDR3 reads CASKTRLAGESEQYV. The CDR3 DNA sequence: TGTGCCAGTAAGACCCGACTAGCGGGGGAGTCAGAGCAGTACGTC.

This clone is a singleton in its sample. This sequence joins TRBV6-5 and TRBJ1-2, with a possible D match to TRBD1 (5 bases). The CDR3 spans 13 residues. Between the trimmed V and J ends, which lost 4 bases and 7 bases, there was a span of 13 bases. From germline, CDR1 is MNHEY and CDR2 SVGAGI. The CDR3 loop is CASSLSQGGGYTF. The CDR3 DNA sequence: TGTGCCAGCAGTTTATCCCAGGGTGGTGGCTACACCTTC.

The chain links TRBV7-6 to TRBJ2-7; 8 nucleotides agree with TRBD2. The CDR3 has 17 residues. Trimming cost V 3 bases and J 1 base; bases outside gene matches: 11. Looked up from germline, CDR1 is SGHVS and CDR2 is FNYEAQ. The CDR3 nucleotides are TGTGCCAGCAGCTTTGCGGGGGGACCTCCGGGGTCCTACGAGCAGTACTTC. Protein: CASSFAGGPPGSYEQYF.

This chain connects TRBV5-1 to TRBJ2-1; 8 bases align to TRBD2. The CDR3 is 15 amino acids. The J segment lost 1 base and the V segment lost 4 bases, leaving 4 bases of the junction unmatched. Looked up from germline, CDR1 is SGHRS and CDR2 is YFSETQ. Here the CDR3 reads CASSPGGVSYNEQFF. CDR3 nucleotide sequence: TGCGCCAGCAGCCCCGGGGGGGTTTCCTACAATGAGCAGTTCTTC.

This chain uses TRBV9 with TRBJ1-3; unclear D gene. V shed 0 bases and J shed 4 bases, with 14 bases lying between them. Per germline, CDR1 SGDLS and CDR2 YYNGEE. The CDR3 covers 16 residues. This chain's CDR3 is CASSVDLAGPGNTIYF. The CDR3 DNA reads TGTGCCAGCAGCGTAGACCTAGCCGGCCCGGGAAACACCATATATTTT. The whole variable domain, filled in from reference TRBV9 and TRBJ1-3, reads DSGVTQTPKHLITATGQRVTLRCSPRSGDLSVYWYQQSLDQGLQFLIQYYNGEERAKGNILERFSAQQFPDLHSELNLSSLELGDSALYFCASSVDLAGPGNTIYFGEGSWLTVV.

The CDR3 bases are TGTGCCAGCAGCTTAGAGCCAGGGGGAAACATTCAGTACTTC. This encodes CASSLEPGGNIQYF. The J gene is TRBJ2-4, the V gene TRBV11-2, with TRBD1 matching over 7 bases. Trimming removed 0 bases from V and 6 bases from J; junction bases left unmatched: 2. This CDR3 is built from 14 residues. Germline values: CDR1 SGHAT, CDR2 FQNNGV.

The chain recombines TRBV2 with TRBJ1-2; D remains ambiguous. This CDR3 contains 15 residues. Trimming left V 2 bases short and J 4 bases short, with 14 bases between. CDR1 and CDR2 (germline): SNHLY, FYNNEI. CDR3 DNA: TGTGCCAGCAGTGAAAATCGAAAGCCTTTCTATGGCTACACCTTC. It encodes CASSENRKPFYGYTF. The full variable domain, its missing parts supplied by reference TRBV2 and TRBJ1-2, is EPEVTQTPSHQVTQMGQEVILRCVPISNHLYFYWYRQILGQKVEFLVSFYNNEISEKSEIFDDQFSVERPDGSNFTLKIRSTKLEDSAMYFCASSENRKPFYGYTFGSGTRLTVV.

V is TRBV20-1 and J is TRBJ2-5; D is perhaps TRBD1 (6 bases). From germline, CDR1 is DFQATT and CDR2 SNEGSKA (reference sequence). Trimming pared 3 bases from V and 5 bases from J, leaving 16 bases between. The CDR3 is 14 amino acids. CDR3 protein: CSASSQGPRETQYF. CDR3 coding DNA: TGCAGTGCTAGTAGCCAGGGGCCCCGGGAGACCCAGTACTTC.

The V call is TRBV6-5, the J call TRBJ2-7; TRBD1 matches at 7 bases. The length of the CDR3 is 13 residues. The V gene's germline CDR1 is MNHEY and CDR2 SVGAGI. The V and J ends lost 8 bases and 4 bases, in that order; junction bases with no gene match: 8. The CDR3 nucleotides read TGTGCCAGCGTAGTACAGGGGATTTACGAGCAGTACTTC. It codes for CASVVQGIYEQYF.

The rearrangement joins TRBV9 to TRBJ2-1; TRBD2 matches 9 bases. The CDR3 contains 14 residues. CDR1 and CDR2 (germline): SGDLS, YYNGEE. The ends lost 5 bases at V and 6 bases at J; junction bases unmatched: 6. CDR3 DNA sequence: TGTGCCAGCAGTCCGGGACTAGCAGGCAATGAGCAGTTCTTC. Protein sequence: CASSPGLAGNEQFF.

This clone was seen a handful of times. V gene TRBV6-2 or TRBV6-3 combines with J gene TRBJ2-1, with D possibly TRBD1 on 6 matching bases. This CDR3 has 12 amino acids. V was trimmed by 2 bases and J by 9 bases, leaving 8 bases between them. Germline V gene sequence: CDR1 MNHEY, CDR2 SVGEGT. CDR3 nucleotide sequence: TGTGCCAGCAGTTACGGGGGCGCTGAGCAGTTCTTC. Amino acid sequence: CASSYGGAEQFF.

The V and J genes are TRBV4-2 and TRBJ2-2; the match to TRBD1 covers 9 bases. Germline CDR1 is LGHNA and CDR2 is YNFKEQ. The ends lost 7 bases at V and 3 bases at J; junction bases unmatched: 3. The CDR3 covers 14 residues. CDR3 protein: CASNRDRDTGELFF. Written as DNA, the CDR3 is TGTGCCAGCAACCGGGACAGGGACACCGGGGAGCTGTTTTTT.

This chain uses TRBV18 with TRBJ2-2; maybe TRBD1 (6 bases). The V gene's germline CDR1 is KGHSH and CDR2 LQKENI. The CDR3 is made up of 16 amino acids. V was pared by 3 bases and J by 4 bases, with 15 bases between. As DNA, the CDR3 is TGTGCCAGCTCACCGTCGTCAGGGGTCACCACCGGGGAGCTGTTTTTT. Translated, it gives CASSPSSGVTTGELFF.

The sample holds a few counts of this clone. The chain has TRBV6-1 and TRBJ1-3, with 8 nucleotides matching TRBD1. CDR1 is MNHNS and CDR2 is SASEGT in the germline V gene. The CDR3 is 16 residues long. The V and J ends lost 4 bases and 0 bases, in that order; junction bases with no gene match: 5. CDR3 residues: CASSAYDRGSGNTIYF. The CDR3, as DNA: TGTGCCAGCAGTGCATACGACAGGGGCTCTGGAAACACCATATATTTT.

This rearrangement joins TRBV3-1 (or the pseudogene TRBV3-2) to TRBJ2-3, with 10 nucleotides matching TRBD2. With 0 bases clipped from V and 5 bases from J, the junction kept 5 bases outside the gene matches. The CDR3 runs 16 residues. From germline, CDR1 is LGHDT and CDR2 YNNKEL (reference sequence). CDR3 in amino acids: CASSQDVLAGRDTQYF. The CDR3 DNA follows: TGTGCCAGCAGCCAAGATGTACTAGCGGGGAGAGATACGCAGTATTTT.

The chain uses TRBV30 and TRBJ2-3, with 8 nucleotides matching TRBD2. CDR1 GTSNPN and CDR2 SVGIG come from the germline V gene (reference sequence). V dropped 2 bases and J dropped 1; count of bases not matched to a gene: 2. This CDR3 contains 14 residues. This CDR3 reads CAWSLTSGTDTQYF. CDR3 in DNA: TGTGCCTGGAGTCTGACTAGCGGCACAGATACGCAGTATTTT. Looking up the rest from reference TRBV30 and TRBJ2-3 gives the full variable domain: SQTIHQWPATLVQPVGSPLSLECTVEGTSNPNLYWYRQAAGRGLQLLFYSVGIGQISSEVPQNLSASRPQDRQFILSSKKLLLSDSGFYLCAWSLTSGTDTQYFGPGTRLTVL.

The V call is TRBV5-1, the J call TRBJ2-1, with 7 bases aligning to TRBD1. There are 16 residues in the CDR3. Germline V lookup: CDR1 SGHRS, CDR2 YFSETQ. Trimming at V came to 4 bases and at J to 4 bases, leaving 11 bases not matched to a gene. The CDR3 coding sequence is TGCGCCAGCAGCCGTCTCGACAGGGAATTTTACAATGAGCAGTTCTTC. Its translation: CASSRLDREFYNEQFF.

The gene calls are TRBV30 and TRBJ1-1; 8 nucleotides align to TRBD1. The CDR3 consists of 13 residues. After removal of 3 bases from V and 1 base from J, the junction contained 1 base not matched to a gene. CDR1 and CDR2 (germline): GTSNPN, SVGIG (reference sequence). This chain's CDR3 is CAWRGQGNTEAFF. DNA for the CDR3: TGTGCCTGGAGAGGACAGGGGAACACTGAAGCTTTCTTT.